Sequencing of this T cell receptor (beta chain) was carried out in a study of technical replicates of blood from a handful of donors. The CDR3 runs to 14 residues. The V end was cut by 0 bases, the J end by 7 bases, with 12 bases between. Germline assignment: CDR1 MNHEY and CDR2 SVGAGI. The method was immunoSEQ multiplex PCR; TCRdb's version includes in-frame clones alone and lacks a portion of them. The sample holds about 80,000 clones, roughly 98% seen once. This clone appeared once. This sequence joins TRBV6-5 and TRBJ1-2, with no clear D. The TCR sequence derives from a human donor in good health. Source material: T cells isolated from PBMCs. CDR3: CASSYSTGSGGYTF. The CDR3 coding sequence is TGTGCCAGCAGTTACTCGACGGGTTCGGGTGGCTACACCTTC.